Sequencing of this T cell receptor (beta chain) was carried out in a study of blood T cell repertoires in COVID-19. About the research overall: Some COVID-19 samples were acute and others convalescent; all came from the United States, Italy and Spain. From T cells, B-cell-depleted T cells, or PBMCs came the material, which was cDNA or gDNA.

Original methodology: Amplification of reference gene primers was used by the study to estimate nucleated cell counts. TCRdb's copy holds only in-frame clones and misses some; the assay was immunoSEQ multiplex PCR. The V and J calls and clone size were taken over from that table, and D and trimming were inferred from the DNA. The data hold 150,000 to 200,000 clones, with 79% observed a single time. Germline trimming cut 7 bases from V and 0 bases from J; bases unmatched to any gene: 9. Germline V gene data show CDR1 as SQVTM and CDR2 as ANQGSEA. The CDR3 has 14 amino acids. V and J are TRBV29-1 and TRBJ2-7; TRBD2 matches 7 bases. The sample taken for sequencing was peripheral blood. The receptor was isolated from a man aged 60-69 years with active or convalescent COVID-19. Written as DNA, the CDR3 is TGCAGCGCCCAAAGCTCTAGCGGCTCCTACGAGCAGTACTTC. Protein product: CSAQSSSGSYEQYF.